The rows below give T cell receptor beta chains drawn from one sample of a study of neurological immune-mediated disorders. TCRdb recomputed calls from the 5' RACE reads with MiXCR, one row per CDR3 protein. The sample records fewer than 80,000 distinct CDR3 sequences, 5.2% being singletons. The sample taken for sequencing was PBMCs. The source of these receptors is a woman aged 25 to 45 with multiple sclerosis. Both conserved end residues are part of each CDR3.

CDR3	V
CTRQMQNTEAFF	TRBV20-1
CSARGMDSYGKNYNEQFF	TRBV20-1
CASSPENGEQFF	TRBV6-5
CAISPGTSGDVSYNEQFF	TRBV10-3
CASSLQEINQPQHF	TRBV6-6
CASSRGGKTYEQYF	TRBV10-2
CSAPGALLDRYEQYF	TRBV20-1
CASSAGPYNSPLNF	TRBV6-5
CASSFFKVEQFF	TRBV28
CASSARQGGPGGTDTQYF	TRBV5-1
CASSLKWTRQNF	TRBV12-3/TRBV12-4
CASSGTTGNNQPQHF	TRBV7-9
CASSISGSVTEAFF	TRBV5-1
CSASSGSPYEQYF	TRBV20-1
CASSIQGAEGYTF	TRBV5-1
CASSHWAEGTEAFF	TRBV12-3/TRBV12-4
CASSLSSSGGNNEQFF	TRBV27
CSAAAGNTEAFF	TRBV20-1
CASSYAYPGGGYTF	TRBV6-5
CASSYGGDSPLNF	TRBV6-6
CASRTPNTGELFF	TRBV19
CSAELFGAEKLFF	TRBV20-1
CASSPRGSGGLAKNIQYF	TRBV4-1
CASSLEFFWGYTF	TRBV7-2
CASSSSSGLQETQYF	TRBV7-2
CSARAGTSGASYEQYF	TRBV20-1
CAISGGTSGTSSYNEQFF	TRBV10-3
CASSRPRGTSADNEQFF	TRBV7-6
CASSPPGRGGTGELFF	TRBV2
CASNDPSVQPGLIETQYF	TRBV7-2
CASSLGRGSYEQYF	TRBV5-1
CASSYSGQASTEAFF	TRBV6-5
CASSGREVSYNEQFF	TRBV5-1
CASSLVWQASYGYTF	TRBV7-2
CASTIYLEGEQYF	TRBV11-2
CASSDRNTEAFF	TRBV10-2
CSARSLKEILALHF	TRBV20-1
CASSPPSAYEQYF	TRBV7-2
CASRLTGTHEQYF	TRBV5-1
CAWSVQPAYEQYF	TRBV30
CAGTSRLVSGANVLTF	TRBV5-6